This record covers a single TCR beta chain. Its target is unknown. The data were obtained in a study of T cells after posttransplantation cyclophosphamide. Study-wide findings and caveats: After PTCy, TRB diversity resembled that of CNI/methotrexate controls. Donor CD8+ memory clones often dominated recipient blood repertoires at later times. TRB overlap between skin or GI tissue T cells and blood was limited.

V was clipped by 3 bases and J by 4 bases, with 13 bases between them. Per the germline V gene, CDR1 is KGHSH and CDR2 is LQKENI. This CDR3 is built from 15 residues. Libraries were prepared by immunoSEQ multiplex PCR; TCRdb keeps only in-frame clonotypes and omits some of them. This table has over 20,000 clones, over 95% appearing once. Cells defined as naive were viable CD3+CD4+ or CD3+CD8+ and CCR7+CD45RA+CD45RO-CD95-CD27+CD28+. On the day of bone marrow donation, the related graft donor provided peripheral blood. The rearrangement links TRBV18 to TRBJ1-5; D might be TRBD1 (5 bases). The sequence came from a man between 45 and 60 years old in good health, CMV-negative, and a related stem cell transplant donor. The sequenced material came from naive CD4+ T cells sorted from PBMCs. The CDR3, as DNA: TGTGCCAGCTCACCCGGACAAACTATTAATCAGCCCCAGCATTTT. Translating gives CASSPGQTINQPQHF.